This TCR beta chain came from a study of T cell repertoires in cytomegalovirus infection. As for the study in general: Carrying CMV and the relevant HLA type showed in public TCR beta signatures. Study conclusions and caveats: Carriers of CMV plus the relevant HLA were identified by cumulative public TCR beta family frequency. HLA-C-restricted TCR beta clonotypes specific for CMV led the ex vivo response.

TCRdb re-derived calls from the reads in MiXCR, one entry per CDR3 protein. The sample consists of 45,000 to 75,000 distinct CDR3 sequences, approximately 36% of them appearing once. As to this clonotype: Antigen unknown.

This TCR derives from a human donor in good health (CMV status not recorded). Some clones in this sample may be carry-over from other donors' samples. Sequencing was carried out using PBMCs, sequenced either directly or after in vitro stimulation (not recorded which).

Written as DNA, the CDR3 is TGTGCCAGCAGGGGACTAGCGGGAGGCTACGAGCAGTACTTC. Translated: CASRGLAGGYEQYF. The chain is built from TRBV27 and TRBJ2-7, with 15 bases aligning to TRBD2. The germline V gene has CDR1 MNHEY and CDR2 SMNVEV (reference sequence). V lost 6 bases and J lost 3; bases outside the gene matches: 0. This CDR3 has 14 residues.